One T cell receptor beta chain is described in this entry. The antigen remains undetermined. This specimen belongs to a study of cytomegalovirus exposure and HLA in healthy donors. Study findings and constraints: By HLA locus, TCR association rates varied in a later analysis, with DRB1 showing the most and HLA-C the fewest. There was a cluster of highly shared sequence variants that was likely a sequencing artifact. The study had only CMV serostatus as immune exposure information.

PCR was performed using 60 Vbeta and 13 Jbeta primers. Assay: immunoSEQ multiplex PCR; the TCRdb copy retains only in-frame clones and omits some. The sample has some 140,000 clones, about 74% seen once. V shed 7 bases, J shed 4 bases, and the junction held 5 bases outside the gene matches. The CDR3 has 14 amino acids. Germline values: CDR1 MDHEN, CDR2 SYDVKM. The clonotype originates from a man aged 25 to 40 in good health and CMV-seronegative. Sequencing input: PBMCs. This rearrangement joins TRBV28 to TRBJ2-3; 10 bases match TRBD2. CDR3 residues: CASKASGRADTQYF. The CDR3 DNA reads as TGTGCCAGCAAGGCTAGCGGGAGAGCAGATACGCAGTATTTT. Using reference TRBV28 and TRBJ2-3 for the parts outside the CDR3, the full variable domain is DVKVTQSSRYLVKRTGEKVFLECVQDMDHENMFWYRQDPGLGLRLIYFSYDVKMKEKGDIPEGYSVSREKKERFSLILESASTNQTSMYLCASKASGRADTQYFGPGTRLTVL.